These 13 T cell receptor beta chains share one sample of origin, sequenced in a study of radiation and T cells in renal cell carcinoma. The assay was immunoSEQ multiplex PCR, and TCRdb's table has in-frame clones only and misses some. The sample holds approximately 150,000 clones, about 86% seen once. This sample's time point: blood 4 weeks post-SBRT, at nephrectomy. Treatment given: 15 Gy SBRT to primary tumor, nephrectomy 4 weeks later. The sequencing here drew on blood, taken from a patient whose treatment included radiotherapy and nephrectomy. These receptors came from a woman aged 50 to 60 with renal cell carcinoma.

Notes on this clone: One end of the junction does not line up with germline, which may come from a read error. The genes are TRBV28 and TRBJ1-5; D remains ambiguous. CDR3 length: 11 amino acids. Germline assignment: CDR1 MDHEN and CDR2 SYDVKM. CDR3 loop: CASGFNQPQHF. For the CDR3, the DNA is TGTGCCAGCGGTTTCAATCAGCCCCAGCATTTT.

The gene calls are TRBV7-3 and TRBJ1-1; TRBD1 is a possible D gene (5 bases). V lost 4 bases and J 9 bases, leaving 21 bases between the germline ends. CDR1 and CDR2 (germline): SGHTA, FQGTGA. CDR3 length: 15 amino acids. DNA for the CDR3: TGTGCCAGCAGCTCCTCGGGGGGGAAAAAAGAACAAGCTTTCTTT. Amino acid sequence: CASSSSGGKKEQAFF.

The chain has TRBV7-9 and TRBJ2-7, with TRBD2 as a possible D gene (5 bases). V lost 7 bases to trimming and J lost 6 bases, with 16 bases between them. CDR3 length: 13 amino acids. CDR1 and CDR2 from the germline V gene are SEHNR and FQNEAQ (reference sequence). The CDR3 sequence: CASTPGSSIEQYF. The CDR3 nucleotides read TGTGCCAGCACCCCGGGGTCTTCGATCGAGCAGTACTTC.

The chain carries TRBV7-3 and TRBJ2-2; 8 bases fit TRBD1. CDR3 length equals 16 residues. The V gene's germline CDR1 is SGHTA and CDR2 FQGTGA. V trimming: 0 bases; J trimming: 6 bases; junction bases outside the gene matches: 6. DNA of the CDR3: TGTGCCAGCAGCTTAACGCGGCAGGGGGCGGCCGGGGAGCTGTTTTTT. Protein: CASSLTRQGAAGELFF.

The chain joins TRBV4-3 to TRBJ1-1, with D possibly TRBD1 on 5 matching bases. Trimming removed 0 bases from V and 8 bases from J, with 16 bases in between. The germline CDR1 and CDR2 sequences are LGHNA and YSLEER. The CDR3 extends over 15 amino acids. The CDR3 DNA follows: TGCGCCAGCAGCCAAGATCTGTTAGGGGCCAGGGAAGCTTTCTTT. Its protein is CASSQDLLGAREAFF.

This clone was detected only once. The rearrangement links TRBV6-1 to TRBJ2-3; unclear D gene. V gave up 7 bases and J gave up 2 bases, with 4 bases separating them. From germline, CDR1 is MNHNS and CDR2 SASEGT. The CDR3 is made up of 11 amino acids. The CDR3 DNA is TGTGCCAGCACTCTCACAGATACGCAGTATTTT. Its protein product is CASTLTDTQYF.

This chain connects TRBV5-4 to TRBJ1-1; D unresolved. In germline, CDR1 is SGHNT, CDR2 YYREEE (reference sequence). The CDR3 is made up of 11 amino acids. V was pared by 0 bases and J by 7 bases, with 4 bases between. CDR3: CASSLGGEAFF. DNA of the CDR3: TGTGCCAGCAGCTTGGGCGGTGAAGCTTTCTTT.

J is TRBJ2-7 and V is TRBV27; unclear D gene. CDR1 is MNHEY, CDR2 SMNVEV, per germline (reference sequence). This CDR3 comprises 13 residues. The V and J ends lost 0 bases and 4 bases respectively, with 7 bases between them. CDR3 residues: CASSLSWSYEQYF. CDR3 coding DNA: TGTGCCAGCAGTTTATCGTGGAGTTACGAGCAGTACTTC.

This chain connects TRBV4-2 to TRBJ2-1; 9 bases line up with TRBD2. Per the germline V gene, CDR1 is LGHNA and CDR2 is YNFKEQ. With V trimmed by 0 bases and J by 0 bases, 12 bases remained unmatched. The CDR3 sequence is 20 residues long. Written as DNA, the CDR3 is TGTGCCAGCAGCCAAGAACCTAGCGGGGTTAGCTTGAGCTCCTACAATGAGCAGTTCTTC. It codes for CASSQEPSGVSLSSYNEQFF.

This clone was observed a few times. The chain is built from TRBV4-3 and TRBJ1-2, with D perhaps matching TRBD1 (6 bases). V was trimmed by 0 bases and J by 1 base, leaving 15 bases between them. The CDR3 spans 17 residues. CDR1 LGHNA and CDR2 YSLEER come from the germline V gene. CDR3 sequence: CASSQDRGAGVNYGYTF. The CDR3 DNA is TGCGCCAGCAGCCAAGATCGGGGGGCAGGGGTTAACTATGGCTACACCTTC.

The chain joins TRBV5-5 to TRBJ2-7; D is perhaps TRBD2 (6 bases). The germline gives CDR1 SGHKS, CDR2 YYEKEE (reference sequence). The CDR3 loop spans 14 amino acids. V lost 0 bases, J lost 7 bases, and 14 bases lay in between. CDR3 bases: TGTGCCAGCAGCTTGGAACTAGCAGAGGCGGAGCAGTACTTC. Translation: CASSLELAEAEQYF.

The V and J genes are TRBV5-3 and TRBJ2-2; D is unclear. TRBV5-3 is designated an ORF whose function remains uncertain. CDR3 length: 16 amino acids. The ends were cut back, 0 bases at V and 6 bases at J, with 15 bases in the middle. The CDR3 protein is CARSLVGSPRAGELFF. In DNA, the CDR3 is TGTGCCAGAAGCTTGGTTGGCAGCCCAAGGGCCGGGGAGCTGTTTTTT.

CDR3 in amino acids: CASSPVQGGDAFF. The CDR3 bases are TGTGCCAGCTCACCCGTACAGGGGGGCGACGCTTTCTTT. V gene TRBV18 combines with J gene TRBJ1-1; 8 bases agree with TRBD1. The J segment lost 11 bases and the V segment lost 3 bases, leaving 8 bases of the junction unmatched. Germline CDR1 is KGHSH and CDR2 is LQKENI. The CDR3 has 13 amino acids.